The clone carrying this T cell receptor (beta chain) was counted a few times. The antigen is unknown. V dropped 3 bases and J dropped 10; count of bases not matched to a gene: 12. This CDR3 region has 15 residues. CDR1 and CDR2 (germline): SGHAT, FQNNGV. The unexposed donors gave CD4+ T cells in about 2011-2018, prior to COVID-19. After approximately ten days of culture, CD4+ T cells were isolated. Data came from immunoSEQ multiplex PCR; TCRdb stores just in-frame clones and leaves some out. The table lists roughly 28,000 clones, approximately 73% of them singletons, with about a fifth in the top ten. The entry originates in a study of CD4 T cells in relation to SARS-CoV-2 and coronaviruses.

The rearrangement links TRBV11-2 to TRBJ1-1, with 9 bases fitting TRBD1. The receptor's source is a human donor in good health. Sequencing was done on a sample of CD4+ T cells from PBMCs, cultured in vitro. CDR3 in amino acids: CASSFLTTGGIGAFF. CDR3 in DNA: TGTGCCAGCAGCTTTTTAACCACAGGGGGCATAGGAGCTTTCTTT.